The sequence of this TCR beta chain was determined in a study of cytomegalovirus exposure and HLA in healthy donors. At the level of the study: Clustering assigned 81% of the approximately 370 genotyped donors to the Caucasian-associated ancestry cluster.

The study ran its PCR with 60 Vbeta and 13 Jbeta primers. As handled by the study authors: Later reanalysis found approximately 80 million unique TCR beta chains, 10 million to 14 million of them shared. This table comes from immunoSEQ multiplex PCR, and its TCRdb copy is limited to in-frame clones, with some not included. That table is the source of V, J and clone size, and D and trimming were worked out from the DNA. The repertoire table contains around 70,000 clones. Though probably carrying unrecorded immune exposures, donors were nominally healthy at sampling. Germline lookup yields CDR1 MNHEY and CDR2 SMNVEV (reference sequence). CDR3 length: 16 amino acids. The V gene end was trimmed by 6 bases and the J gene end by 4 bases; junction bases not matched to a gene: 7.

Sequenced: PBMCs. This clonotype originated in a woman in her 30s in good health and CMV-seronegative. The J gene is TRBJ2-7, the V gene TRBV27, with TRBD2 identical over 15 bases. In nucleotides, the CDR3 is TGTGCCAGCAGCTGGACTAGCGGGGGGGCCTTATACGAGCAGTACTTC. Protein sequence: CASSWTSGGALYEQYF.